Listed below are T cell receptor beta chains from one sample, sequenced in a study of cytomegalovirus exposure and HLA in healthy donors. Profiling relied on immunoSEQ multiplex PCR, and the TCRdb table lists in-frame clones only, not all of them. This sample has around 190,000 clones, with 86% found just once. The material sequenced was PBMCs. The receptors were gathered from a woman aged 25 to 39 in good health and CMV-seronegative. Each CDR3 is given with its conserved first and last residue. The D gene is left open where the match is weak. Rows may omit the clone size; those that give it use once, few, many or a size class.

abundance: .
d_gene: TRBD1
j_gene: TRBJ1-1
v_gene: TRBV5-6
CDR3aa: CASSLGGRATEAFF
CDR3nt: TGTGCCAGCAGCTTAGGGGGCCGGGCCACTGAAGCTTTCTTT

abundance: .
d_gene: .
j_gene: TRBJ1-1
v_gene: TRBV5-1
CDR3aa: CASNFGQGTTEAFF
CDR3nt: TGCGCCAGCAACTTTGGGCAGGGTACAACTGAAGCTTTCTTT

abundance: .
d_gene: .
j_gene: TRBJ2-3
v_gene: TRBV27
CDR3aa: CASRVYKYDSSDTQYF
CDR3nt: TGTGCCAGCAGGGTGTATAAGTACGACTCCTCAGATACGCAGTATTTT

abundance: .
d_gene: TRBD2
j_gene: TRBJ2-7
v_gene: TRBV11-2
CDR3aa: CASSPLRRESSYEQYF
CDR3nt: TGTGCCAGCAGCCCCCTCCGGCGGGAGAGTTCCTACGAGCAGTACTTC

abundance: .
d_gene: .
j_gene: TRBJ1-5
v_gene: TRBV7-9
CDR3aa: CSSTSGNQPQHF
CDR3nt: TGTTCCAGCACCTCGGGCAATCAGCCCCAGCATTTT

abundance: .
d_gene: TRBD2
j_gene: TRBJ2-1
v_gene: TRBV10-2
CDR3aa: CAARASGLYNEQFF
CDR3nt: TGCGCCGCGAGGGCTAGCGGGCTCTACAATGAGCAGTTCTTC

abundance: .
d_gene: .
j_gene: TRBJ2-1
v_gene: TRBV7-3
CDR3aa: CASSFGGGEQFF
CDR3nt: TGTGCCAGCAGCTTCGGCGGAGGTGAGCAGTTCTTC

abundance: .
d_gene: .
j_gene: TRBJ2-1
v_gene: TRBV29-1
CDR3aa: CSVGGTQNNEQFF
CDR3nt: TGCAGCGTTGGTGGGACTCAAAACAATGAGCAGTTCTTC

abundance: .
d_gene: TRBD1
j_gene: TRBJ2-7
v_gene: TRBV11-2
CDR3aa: CASSQLQGGAYEQYF
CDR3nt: TGTGCCAGCAGCCAACTACAGGGGGGAGCCTACGAGCAGTACTTC

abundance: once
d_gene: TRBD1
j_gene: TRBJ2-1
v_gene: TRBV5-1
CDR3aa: CASSLGQGYNEQFF
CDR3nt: TGCGCCAGCAGCTTGGGACAGGGGTACAATGAGCAGTTCTTC

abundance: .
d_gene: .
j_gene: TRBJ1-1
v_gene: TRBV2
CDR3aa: CASSFTITEAFF
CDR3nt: TGTGCCAGCAGTTTTACAATCACTGAAGCTTTCTTT

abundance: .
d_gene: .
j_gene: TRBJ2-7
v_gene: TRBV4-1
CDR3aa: CASSQEPSSVSYEQYF
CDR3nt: TGCGCCAGCAGCCAAGAACCCTCTAGCGTCTCCTACGAGCAGTACTTC

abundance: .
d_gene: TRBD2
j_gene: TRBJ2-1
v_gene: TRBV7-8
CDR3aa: CASGVGGRYNEQFF
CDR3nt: TGTGCCTCTGGGGTCGGCGGGAGATACAATGAGCAGTTCTTC

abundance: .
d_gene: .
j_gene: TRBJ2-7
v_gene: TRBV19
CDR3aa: CASSIIRGPYEQYF
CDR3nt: TGTGCCAGTAGTATAATCAGGGGCCCCTACGAGCAGTACTTC

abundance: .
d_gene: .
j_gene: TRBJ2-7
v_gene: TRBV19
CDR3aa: CASSIVGSAYEQYF
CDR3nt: TGTGCCAGTAGTATAGTCGGGTCCGCCTACGAGCAGTACTTC

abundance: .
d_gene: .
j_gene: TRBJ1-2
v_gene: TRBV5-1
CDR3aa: CASSLDGGTYGYTF
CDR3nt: TGCGCCAGCAGCTTGGATGGGGGGACCTATGGCTACACCTTC

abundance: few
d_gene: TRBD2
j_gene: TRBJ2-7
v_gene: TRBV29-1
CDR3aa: CSVAPGLIYEQYF
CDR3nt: TGCAGCGTTGCTCCGGGACTAATCTACGAGCAGTACTTC

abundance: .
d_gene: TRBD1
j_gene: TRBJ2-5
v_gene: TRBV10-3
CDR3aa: CAISERGQRETQYF
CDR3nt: TGTGCCATCAGTGAGAGGGGGCAACGAGAGACCCAGTACTTC

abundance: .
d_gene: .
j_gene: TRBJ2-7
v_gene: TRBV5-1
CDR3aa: CASSLALRAEQYF
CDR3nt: TGCGCCAGCAGCTTGGCCCTCAGGGCCGAGCAGTACTTC

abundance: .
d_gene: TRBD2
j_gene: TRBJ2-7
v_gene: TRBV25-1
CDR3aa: CASSDVREGTHEQYF
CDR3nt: TGTGCCAGCAGTGACGTGCGGGAGGGTACGCACGAGCAGTACTTC

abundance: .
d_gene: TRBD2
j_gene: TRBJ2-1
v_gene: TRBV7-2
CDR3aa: CASSLEASGRAGFF
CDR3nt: TGTGCCAGCAGCTTAGAGGCTAGCGGGAGGGCAGGGTTCTTC

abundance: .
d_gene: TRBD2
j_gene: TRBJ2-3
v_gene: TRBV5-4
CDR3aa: CASSSFTSGNADTQYF
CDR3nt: TGTGCCAGCAGCTCATTTACTAGCGGGAACGCAGATACGCAGTATTTT